These 32 T cell receptor beta chains came from one sample sequenced in a study of Graves' ophthalmopathy and Graves' hyperthyroidism. The sequenced template was RNA, covering the TCR beta CDR3 region. HTBI primers were used in a first-round RT-PCR, which preceded a second-round multiplex PCR. TCRdb reanalysed the multiplex PCR reads using MiXCR and keeps one entry per CDR3 protein. There are approximately 150,000 distinct CDR3 sequences in the sample; 39% occur only once, and over 7% lies in the top ten. Sequenced material: peripheral blood. The receptors originated from a man aged 30 to 45 with Graves' ophthalmopathy.

This clonotype was found many times. V usage is TRBV4-1 and J usage is TRBJ2-7, with TRBD1 matching 10 bases. This CDR3 is built from 16 residues. V was pared by 5 bases and J by 4 bases, with 11 bases of the junction left unmatched. Germline V gene lookup returns CDR1 MGHRA and CDR2 YSYEKL. This chain's CDR3 is CASSDYPGTGVYEQYF. Written as DNA, the CDR3 is TGCGCCAGCAGCGATTATCCAGGGACAGGGGTTTACGAGCAGTACTTC.

The chain joins TRBV11-2 to TRBJ2-6; D uncertain. This CDR3 spans 16 amino acids. Germline values: CDR1 SGHAT, CDR2 FQNNGV. The ends were cut back, 4 bases at V and 0 bases at J, with 10 bases in the middle. The CDR3 nucleotides are TGTGCCAGCAGCTCCTCTCCCTTCTCTGGGGCCAACGTCCTGACTTTC. Its protein product is CASSSSPFSGANVLTF.

This clonotype was counted ten times or more. The rearrangement uses TRBV15 and TRBJ1-2; possibly TRBD1 for D (5 bases). The V end was cut by 1 base, the J end by 7 bases, with 19 bases between. This CDR3 spans 16 amino acids. Germline values: CDR1 LNHNV, CDR2 YYDKDF (reference sequence). The DNA of the CDR3 is TGTGCCACCAGCAGAGTTAGGGCCTCTCAGGGAGGTGGCTACACCTTC. It codes for CATSRVRASQGGGYTF.

This clonotype was found many times. The CDR3 spells CASSTRDSREAFF. For the CDR3, the DNA is TGTGCCAGTAGTACGAGGGATTCACGCGAAGCTTTCTTT. This chain links TRBV19 with TRBJ1-1; D is undetermined. CDR1 is LNHDA and CDR2 is SQIVND in the germline V gene (reference sequence). The CDR3 contains 13 residues. Trimming shortened V by 4 bases and J by 8 bases, and 14 bases separated the two germline ends.

In its sample, this clonotype was seen many times. The rearrangement joins TRBV2 to TRBJ2-6; D tentatively reads TRBD1 or TRBD2 (7 bases each). Germline V gene lookup returns CDR1 SNHLY and CDR2 FYNNEI. The CDR3 runs 15 residues. Between the trimmed V and J ends, which lost 10 bases and 0 bases, there was a span of 13 bases. The DNA of the CDR3 is TGTGCCACCCAGGGGGGGCTCTCTGGGGCCAACGTCCTGACTTTC. Protein: CATQGGLSGANVLTF.

In this sample, this clonotype turned up many times. This sequence joins TRBV28 and TRBJ1-1; D gene uncertain. The CDR3 has 12 residues. From germline, CDR1 is MDHEN and CDR2 SYDVKM. Trimming shortened V by 7 bases and J by 2 bases, and 8 bases separated the two germline ends. CDR3 protein: CASTRGNTEAFF. CDR3 DNA: TGTGCCAGCACCCGAGGCAACACTGAAGCTTTCTTT.

The genes are TRBV20-1 and TRBJ2-7; D perhaps matches TRBD2 (5 bases). Germline V CDR1 and CDR2: DFQATT, SNEGSKA (reference sequence). Trimming removed 4 bases from V and 7 bases from J, with 11 bases in between. CDR3 length: 11 amino acids. For the CDR3, the DNA is TGCAGTGCTACTAGCTTGGGGGAGCAGTACTTC. Amino acid sequence: CSATSLGEQYF.

This clonotype showed up many times. This rearrangement joins TRBV5-1 to TRBJ2-5, with D tentatively TRBD2 (5 bases). The CDR3 is made up of 13 amino acids. V dropped 2 bases and J dropped 4 bases, with 9 bases sitting between them. Germline CDR1 is SGHRS and CDR2 is YFSETQ. The CDR3 here is CASSFPEGETQYF. The CDR3 region has the DNA TGCGCCAGCAGCTTCCCAGAGGGAGAGACCCAGTACTTC.

This clonotype occurred once. The chain joins TRBV24-1 to TRBJ1-2, with a possible D match to TRBD1 (6 bases). The germline gives CDR1 KGHDR, CDR2 SFDVKD. The CDR3 totals 12 residues. The ends were cut back, 7 bases at V and 8 bases at J, with 13 bases in the middle. CDR3 in DNA: TGTGCCACCAGCCGAGGGGGGGACGGCTACACCTTC. Its translation is CATSRGGDGYTF.

This clonotype was counted at least ten times. V and J are TRBV27 and TRBJ1-2, with 8 bases matching TRBD1. J lost 4 bases, V lost 6 bases, and 4 bases had no gene match. This CDR3 comprises 13 residues. Germline V lookup: CDR1 MNHEY, CDR2 SMNVEV (reference sequence). This CDR3 is CASSGQGGYGYTF. The CDR3 region has the DNA TGTGCCAGCAGCGGACAGGGAGGCTATGGCTACACCTTC.

This clonotype was observed a few times. CDR3 sequence (DNA): TGTGCCAGCAGCTCCGGTCAGGGAAGGGGCTACACCTTC. Protein: CASSSGQGRGYTF. This chain joins TRBV7-9 and TRBJ1-2; tentative D call: TRBD1 (5 bases). The CDR3 loop spans 13 amino acids. The ends were cut back, 4 bases at V and 8 bases at J, with 14 bases in the middle. The germline V gene encodes CDR1 SEHNR and CDR2 FQNEAQ (reference sequence). Complete variable domain (other parts from reference TRBV7-9 and TRBJ1-2): DTGVSQNPRHKITKRGQNVTFRCDPISEHNRLYWYRQTLGQGPEFLTYFQNEAQLEKSRLLSDRFSAERPKGSFSTLEIQRTEQGDSAMYLCASSSGQGRGYTFGSGTRLTVV.

In its sample, this clonotype was seen many times. The V gene is TRBV14, the J gene TRBJ2-7; 7 positions agree with TRBD1. This CDR3 region has 13 residues. Germline V gene lookup returns CDR1 SGHDN and CDR2 FVKESK. The V and J ends lost 8 bases and 1 base, in that order; junction bases with no gene match: 5. The DNA for the CDR3 is TGTGCCAGCTACAAGACAGGGTCCTACGAGCAGTACTTC. The encoded protein is CASYKTGSYEQYF. The full variable domain, with the rest looked up from reference TRBV14 and TRBJ2-7, is EAGVTQFPSHSVIEKGQTVTLRCDPISGHDNLYWYRRVMGKEIKFLLHFVKESKQDESGMPNNRFLAERTGGTYSTLKVQPAELEDSGVYFCASYKTGSYEQYFGPGTRLTVT.

The chain combines TRBV12-3 or TRBV12-4 with TRBJ2-7; 9 bases line up with TRBD1. Unmatched junction bases numbered 11, after V lost 5 bases and J lost 6 bases. The CDR3 extends over 15 amino acids. CDR3 region: CASSRTGTGLSEQYF. Written as DNA, the CDR3 is TGTGCCAGCAGTCGTACCGGGACAGGGCTTAGCGAGCAGTACTTC.

This chain joins TRBV27 and TRBJ2-5; D perhaps matches TRBD1 (6 bases). The CDR3 is made up of 16 amino acids. CDR1 is MNHEY, CDR2 SMNVEV, per germline (reference sequence). Trimming pared 4 bases from V and 1 base from J, leaving 16 bases between. In DNA form, the CDR3 reads TGTGCCAGCAGTTCGGACAGCCCTACGACCCAAGAGACCCAGTACTTC. The encoded protein is CASSSDSPTTQETQYF.

This clonotype came up once. The chain couples TRBV2 to TRBJ1-1; no clear D gene. Germline CDR1 and CDR2: SNHLY and FYNNEI. Trimming cost V 8 bases and J 0 bases, with 7 bases left between them. The length of the CDR3 is 12 residues. CDR3 loop: CASQWVNTEAFF. CDR3 nucleotide sequence: TGTGCCAGCCAGTGGGTGAACACTGAAGCTTTCTTT.

J is TRBJ2-5 and V is TRBV7-9, with D unresolved. This CDR3 has 12 amino acids. CDR1 is SEHNR, CDR2 FQNEAQ, per germline (reference sequence). Trimming left V 5 bases short and J 2 bases short, with 6 bases between. The CDR3 sequence: CASSHSQETQYF. CDR3 sequence (DNA): TGTGCCAGCAGCCATTCACAAGAGACCCAGTACTTC.

In its sample, this clonotype was seen many times. This chain uses TRBV11-2 with TRBJ2-7, with 9 bases matching TRBD2. After removal of 7 bases from V and 2 bases from J, the junction contained 9 bases not matched to a gene. CDR1 is SGHAT, CDR2 FQNNGV, per germline. This CDR3 is 15 amino acids long. The CDR3 reads CASTPAGGRTYEQYF. Here the CDR3 DNA reads TGTGCCAGCACCCCCGCGGGAGGGCGAACCTACGAGCAGTACTTC.

This sequence joins TRBV7-2 and TRBJ2-5; D might be TRBD1 (5 bases). From germline, CDR1 is SGHTA and CDR2 FQGNSA. The CDR3 totals 15 residues. V lost 0 bases and J 1 base, leaving 9 bases between the germline ends. The CDR3 sequence is CASSLAYRTQETQYF. CDR3 bases: TGTGCCAGCAGCTTAGCGTACAGGACCCAAGAGACCCAGTACTTC. The full variable domain, completed using reference TRBV7-2 and TRBJ2-5, is GAGVSQSPSNKVTEKGKDVELRCDPISGHTALYWYRQSLGQGLEFLIYFQGNSAPDKSGLPSDRFSAERTGGSVSTLTIQRTQQEDSAVYLCASSLAYRTQETQYFGPGTRLLVL.

This clonotype was counted ten times or more. The chain has TRBV7-8 and TRBJ2-7; tentatively, D is TRBD2 (5 bases). Germline V gives CDR1 SGHVS, CDR2 FQNEAQ. V lost 5 bases to trimming and J lost 7 bases, with 18 bases between them. The CDR3 extends over 14 amino acids. The CDR3 spells CASSLRTPGEEQYF. DNA for the CDR3: TGTGCCAGCAGCCTAAGGACTCCGGGCGAGGAGCAGTACTTC.

This clonotype came up many times. This sequence joins TRBV6-1 and TRBJ1-5, with a possible D match to TRBD1 (6 bases). The CDR3 contains 16 residues. V lost 3 bases and J lost 7, with 19 bases in between. Germline V gene data show CDR1 as MNHNS and CDR2 as SASEGT. CDR3 sequence reads: CASSDVGGASKQPQHF. CDR3 nucleotide sequence: TGTGCCAGCAGTGACGTGGGGGGGGCCTCCAAGCAGCCCCAGCATTTT.

This clonotype was seen many times. The chain joins TRBV5-1 to TRBJ1-1; perhaps TRBD1 as D (6 bases). The germline gives CDR1 SGHRS, CDR2 YFSETQ. This CDR3 spans 15 amino acids. V lost 5 bases to trimming and J lost 1 base, with 15 bases between them. The CDR3 reads CASRATGTPNTEAFF. The DNA for the CDR3 is TGCGCCAGCAGGGCAACAGGGACCCCGAACACTGAAGCTTTCTTT. The whole variable domain, remainder taken from reference TRBV5-1 and TRBJ1-1, is KAGVTQTPRYLIKTRGQQVTLSCSPISGHRSVSWYQQTPGQGLQFLFEYFSETQRNKGNFPGRFSGRQFSNSRSEMNVSTLELGDSALYLCASRATGTPNTEAFFGQGTRLTVV.

This clonotype was detected many times. DNA of the CDR3: TGTGCCAGCACTTCCAAGGGTGTTGGGGCCAACGTCCTGACTTTC. Amino acid sequence: CASTSKGVGANVLTF. The chain has TRBV28 and TRBJ2-6; D is undetermined. This CDR3 has 15 amino acids. Trimming left V 7 bases short and J 3 bases short, with 13 bases between. CDR1 MDHEN and CDR2 SYDVKM come from the germline V gene.

This clonotype was seen a few times. The rearrangement links TRBV5-1 to TRBJ1-1; possibly TRBD1 for D (5 bases). With 1 base removed from V and 1 base from J, the gap between germline ends came to 8 bases. Germline V gene sequence: CDR1 SGHRS, CDR2 YFSETQ. This CDR3 spans 14 amino acids. CDR3 sequence (DNA): TGCGCCAGCAGCTTGCGACAGTCGAACACTGAAGCTTTCTTT. Its translation: CASSLRQSNTEAFF.

Many counts were recorded for this clonotype. The CDR3 protein is CASRPEDRNTEAFF. DNA of the CDR3: TGTGCCAGCCGTCCCGAGGACAGGAACACTGAAGCTTTCTTT. This sequence joins TRBV19 and TRBJ1-1, with D possibly being TRBD1 (6 bases). This CDR3 contains 14 residues. Between the trimmed V and J ends, which lost 9 bases and 1 base, there was a span of 15 bases. Germline V gene lookup returns CDR1 LNHDA and CDR2 SQIVND (reference sequence).

J is TRBJ1-1 and V is TRBV25-1, with TRBD1 identical over 10 bases. The CDR3 is 17 amino acids. Germline CDR1 and CDR2: MGHDK and SYGVNS. V trimming: 0 bases; J trimming: 0 bases; junction bases outside the gene matches: 4. CDR3 bases: TGTGCCAGCAGTGAATATGGGACAGGGGCGATGAACACTGAAGCTTTCTTT. It is translated as CASSEYGTGAMNTEAFF. The full variable domain, with the rest looked up from reference TRBV25-1 and TRBJ1-1, is EADIYQTPRYLVIGTGKKITLECSQTMGHDKMYWYQQDPGMELHLIHYSYGVNSTEKGDLSSESTVSRIRTEHFPLTLESARPSHTSQYLCASSEYGTGAMNTEAFFGQGTRLTVV.

This clonotype occurred many times. The CDR3 spells CAISESLNTEAFF. The CDR3 DNA is TGTGCCATCAGTGAGTCTCTTAACACTGAAGCTTTCTTT. The genes are TRBV10-3 and TRBJ1-1; the D is unclear. V shed 0 bases and J shed 2 bases, with 4 bases lying between them. This CDR3 spans 13 amino acids. In germline, CDR1 is ENHRY, CDR2 SYGVKD.

CDR3 nucleotides: TGTGCCAGCGGGTGGATCGGGGGGGGCGCTTCCTACGAGCAGTACTTC. The encoded protein is CASGWIGGGASYEQYF. This chain joins TRBV12-3 or TRBV12-4 and TRBJ2-7; 8 positions match TRBD2. The CDR3 sequence is 16 residues long. With 8 bases clipped from V and 1 base from J, the junction kept 13 bases outside the gene matches.

This sequence joins TRBV12-3 or TRBV12-4 and TRBJ2-7; D remains unclear. The V end was cut by 1 base, the J end by 6 bases, with 13 bases between. This CDR3 has 14 residues. CDR3 sequence reads: CASSLGPPTTEQYF. As DNA, the CDR3 is TGTGCCAGCAGTTTAGGGCCCCCCACCACCGAGCAGTACTTC.

In this sample, this clonotype turned up many times. CDR3 region: CASSPNSGRPAYEQYF. CDR3 nucleotides: TGTGCCAGCAGCCCAAATAGCGGGAGGCCAGCCTACGAGCAGTACTTC. This chain connects TRBV11-2 to TRBJ2-7, with 10 nucleotides matching TRBD2. The germline gives CDR1 SGHAT, CDR2 FQNNGV. Unmatched junction bases numbered 9, after V lost 5 bases and J lost 2 bases. This CDR3 comprises 16 residues.

This clonotype came up many times. V usage is TRBV2 and J usage is TRBJ1-1; 7 bases are shared with TRBD1. V lost 2 bases, J lost 5 bases, and 2 bases stayed unmatched. The CDR3 is made up of 13 amino acids. Germline-derived CDR1 and CDR2 are SNHLY and FYNNEI. CDR3 residues: CASSEQTGTEAFF. The CDR3 coding sequence is TGTGCCAGCAGTGAACAGACAGGGACTGAAGCTTTCTTT.

This clonotype was observed at least ten times. The V gene is TRBV28, the J gene TRBJ1-2; D call uncertain. The CDR3 totals 13 residues. Trimming stripped 2 bases from V and 8 bases from J, with 12 bases between. From germline, CDR1 is MDHEN and CDR2 SYDVKM. CDR3 coding DNA: TGTGCCAGCAGTTTAGGGCTCGTATCGGGCTACACCTTC. Its protein is CASSLGLVSGYTF.

The rearrangement uses TRBV6-5 and TRBJ2-7; 7 bases align to TRBD1. Looked up from germline, CDR1 is MNHEY and CDR2 is SVGAGI. The CDR3 covers 13 residues. Trimming took 2 bases from V and 5 from J; bases not matched to a gene: 3. In nucleotides, the CDR3 is TGTGCCAGCAGTTACGGGACAGAAGACGAGCAGTACTTC. It encodes CASSYGTEDEQYF.